Following are 8 T cell receptor beta chains from one sample sequenced in a study of T cell changes during pregnancy in multiple sclerosis. Sequencing was performed with immunoSEQ multiplex PCR; in TCRdb, only in-frame clones are kept and a portion is missing. The sample holds 73,000 or so clones, around 90% seen once. This specimen consisted of peripheral blood, obtained after pregnancy. These receptors were obtained from a female donor in good health, enrolled as a control in a pregnancy study.

The chain employs TRBV14 and TRBJ2-5; TRBD1 aligns across 8 bases. The V gene's germline CDR1 is SGHDN and CDR2 FVKESK. The CDR3 totals 14 residues. J was trimmed by 4 bases and V by 6 bases; bases with no gene match: 7. The CDR3 sequence: CASSSWTGRETQYF. CDR3 bases: TGTGCCAGCAGTTCCTGGACAGGGCGAGAGACCCAGTACTTC.

The chain combines TRBV18 with TRBJ1-6; TRBD1 matches at 7 bases. Germline values: CDR1 KGHSH, CDR2 LQKENI. Trimming at V came to 6 bases and at J to 10 bases, leaving 15 bases not matched to a gene. CDR3 length: 16 amino acids. The CDR3 nucleotides are TGTGCCAGCTCTACCTACCGGGACAGCGAGTTGTCACCCCTCCACTTT. Protein: CASSTYRDSELSPLHF.

V is TRBV12-5 and J is TRBJ2-3, with TRBD1 identical over 7 bases. The germline V gene has CDR1 LGHNT and CDR2 FRNRAP. CDR3 length: 17 amino acids. Trimming cost V 4 bases and J 1 base; bases outside gene matches: 11. In DNA, the CDR3 is TGTGCTAGTGGTTCCGCATCGACAGGGTGGGGCACAGATACGCAGTATTTT. Translated: CASGSASTGWGTDTQYF.

The chain links TRBV29-1 to TRBJ1-2; TRBD1 matches 10 bases. There are 14 residues in the CDR3. Germline V gene sequence: CDR1 SQVTM, CDR2 ANQGSEA. V gave up 7 bases and J gave up 8 bases; unmatched junction bases: 13. The CDR3: CSAGGGTGVTGYTF. Here the CDR3 DNA reads TGCAGCGCTGGGGGCGGGACAGGGGTGACGGGCTACACCTTC.

This chain uses TRBV27 with TRBJ2-1; 8 nucleotides agree with TRBD2. V was pared by 5 bases and J by 4 bases, with 7 bases of the junction left unmatched. Germline CDR1 is MNHEY and CDR2 is SMNVEV (reference sequence). The CDR3 extends over 15 amino acids. The CDR3 bases are TGTGCCAGCAGTCCCGGGGGGGCCGCATACAATGAGCAGTTCTTC. Residues: CASSPGGAAYNEQFF.

V usage is TRBV6-4 and J usage is TRBJ1-2; 9 nucleotides align to TRBD1. Germline CDR1 reads MRHNA; CDR2 reads SNTAGT. The V segment lost 6 bases and the J segment 2 bases; nucleotides outside the gene matches: 4. This CDR3 has 14 amino acids. The CDR3 reads CASSRTGENYGYTF. The DNA of the CDR3 is TGTGCCAGCAGCCGGACAGGGGAAAACTATGGCTACACCTTC.

Many counts were recorded for this clone. The rearrangement links TRBV6-1 to TRBJ1-5; weak D call: TRBD1 (5 bases). Germline CDR1 is MNHNS and CDR2 is SASEGT. The CDR3 is 11 amino acids. CDR3 nucleotide sequence: TGTGGCTCAGGGTCAGGACAGCCCCAGCATTTT. Translating gives CGSGSGQPQHF.

Comment on this clone: One end of the junction fails to match germline, which may point to a read error. The chain carries TRBV5-6 and TRBJ1-5, with TRBD1 as a possible D gene (5 bases). The CDR3 has 19 residues. Germline V gene data show CDR1 as SGHDT and CDR2 as YYEEEE. The CDR3 reads CASSSTVLSTEYSNRPQHF. DNA for the CDR3: TGTGCCAGCAGCTCAACGGTTCTATCGACAGAGTATAGCAATCGGCCCCAGCATTTT.